This T cell receptor beta chain is drawn from a study of technical replicates of blood from a few donors. Assay: immunoSEQ multiplex PCR; the TCRdb copy retains only in-frame clones and omits some. In the table there are about 79,000 clones, around 92% of which are singletons. The receptor was derived from a human donor in good health. Some clones in this sample may be carry-over from other donors' samples. Sequenced material: T cells isolated from PBMCs.

The CDR3 sequence: CASSPSGSSYNEQFF. For the CDR3, the DNA is TGCGCCAGCAGCCCAAGCGGGAGCTCCTACAATGAGCAGTTCTTC. The chain links TRBV5-1 to TRBJ2-1; TRBD2 matches at 8 bases. Germline-derived CDR1 and CDR2 are SGHRS and YFSETQ. V trimming: 4 bases; J trimming: 0 bases; junction bases outside the gene matches: 3. This CDR3 is 15 amino acids long.